The 11 T cell receptor beta chains in this list originate from one sample, sequenced in a study of shared clonotypes between healthy human individuals. Measured with immunoSEQ multiplex PCR; TCRdb has only the in-frame clones, and not every one. This table has about 2 million clones, 85% to 95% appearing once. Sequencing was done on a sample of naive CD4+ T cells sorted from blood. As for subset: CD45RA+ positively selected. The receptors derive from a man younger than 30 in good health.

The chain joins TRBV5-6 to TRBJ1-2, with TRBD1 matching over 8 bases. This CDR3 spans 15 amino acids. The V gene's germline CDR1 is SGHDT and CDR2 YYEEEE. After removal of 4 bases from V and 4 bases from J, the junction contained 9 bases not matched to a gene. The CDR3 is CASSQMDRDSYGYTF. As DNA, the CDR3 is TGTGCCAGCAGCCAAATGGACAGGGACAGCTATGGCTACACCTTC.

CDR3 sequence: CASSRRTGSNEQFF. The CDR3 DNA reads TGTGCCAGCAGCCGCAGGACAGGTTCGAATGAGCAGTTCTTC. The chain links TRBV28 to TRBJ2-1, with 7 bases fitting TRBD1. Per germline, CDR1 MDHEN and CDR2 SYDVKM. J lost 7 bases, V lost 6 bases, and 9 bases had no gene match. This CDR3 has 14 residues.

As concerns this clone: Within the sample, other DNA sequences also encode this same CDR3. The V gene is TRBV18, the J gene TRBJ1-5; D call uncertain. The V gene lost 3 bases and the J gene lost 0 bases, with 3 bases spanning the gap. CDR1 and CDR2 (germline): KGHSH, LQKENI. The CDR3 totals 13 residues. CDR3 loop: CASSPHSNQPQHF. The CDR3, as DNA: TGTGCCAGCTCACCGCATAGCAATCAGCCCCAGCATTTT.

The chain couples TRBV2 to TRBJ2-7; D unclear. This CDR3 has 12 residues. The V gene lost 11 bases and the J gene lost 9 bases, with 20 bases spanning the gap. Germline CDR1 and CDR2: SNHLY and FYNNEI. The CDR3 DNA sequence: TGTGCCGGAAGTCACCTGGCCGACGGGCAGTACTTC. This encodes CAGSHLADGQYF.

Comment on this clone: This sample includes further DNA sequences coding for the same CDR3. The chain links TRBV11-2 to TRBJ1-2; 10 bases are shared with TRBD1. V was pared by 6 bases and J by 3 bases, with 4 bases of the junction left unmatched. The CDR3 sequence is 14 residues long. Germline V gene lookup returns CDR1 SGHAT and CDR2 FQNNGV. The DNA for the CDR3 is TGTGCCAGCAGTTGGGACAGGGGAGACTATGGCTACACCTTC. Protein sequence: CASSWDRGDYGYTF. The whole variable domain, filled in from reference TRBV11-2 and TRBJ1-2, reads EAGVAQSPRYKIIEKRQSVAFWCNPISGHATLYWYQQILGQGPKLLIQFQNNGVVDDSQLPKDRFSAERLKGVDSTLKIQPAKLEDSAVYLCASSWDRGDYGYTFGSGTRLTVV.

The chain joins TRBV2 to TRBJ2-2; no firm D call. V lost 5 bases, J lost 3 bases, and 10 bases lay in between. CDR3 length: 14 amino acids. Germline V lookup: CDR1 SNHLY, CDR2 FYNNEI. The CDR3, as DNA: TGTGCCAGCAGTTCGAGAAGGGACACCGGGGAGCTGTTTTTT. Its protein is CASSSRRDTGELFF. The full variable domain, completed using reference TRBV2 and TRBJ2-2, is EPEVTQTPSHQVTQMGQEVILRCVPISNHLYFYWYRQILGQKVEFLVSFYNNEISEKSEIFDDQFSVERPDGSNFTLKIRSTKLEDSAMYFCASSSRRDTGELFFGEGSRLTVL.

Details on this clone: Within the sample, other DNA sequences also encode this same CDR3. The chain combines TRBV30 with TRBJ2-5; possible D gene TRBD1, 5 bases. Germline lookup yields CDR1 GTSNPN and CDR2 SVGIG (reference sequence). Trimming shortened V by 6 bases and J by 2 bases, and 7 bases separated the two germline ends. The CDR3 loop spans 11 amino acids. The CDR3 region is CACQGQETQYF. CDR3 DNA sequence: TGTGCCTGCCAGGGACAAGAGACCCAGTACTTC.

The V and J genes are TRBV28 and TRBJ1-2; 9 nucleotides line up with TRBD1. The CDR3 is 15 residues long. Germline V gene data show CDR1 as MDHEN and CDR2 as SYDVKM. V was clipped by 6 bases and J by 8 bases; unmatched bases: 13. CDR3 bases: TGTGCCAGCAGCCGCCCCGGGACAGGGAAAGGAGGCTACACCTTC. Translating it yields CASSRPGTGKGGYTF.

J is TRBJ1-1 and V is TRBV19; D gene unclear. The germline V gene has CDR1 LNHDA and CDR2 SQIVND (reference sequence). V was clipped by 7 bases and J by 0 bases, with 12 bases between them. The CDR3 runs to 14 residues. In DNA, the CDR3 is TGTGCCAGTAAGTCTTGGATACTGAACACTGAAGCTTTCTTT. It yields the protein CASKSWILNTEAFF.

The chain is built from TRBV2 and TRBJ2-7, with 9 bases matching TRBD1. With 6 bases clipped from V and 4 bases from J, the junction kept 7 bases outside the gene matches. Germline-derived CDR1 and CDR2 are SNHLY and FYNNEI. This CDR3 spans 14 amino acids. The CDR3 DNA follows: TGTGCCAGCAGAGTAGGACAGGGGTTATACGAGCAGTACTTC. Translated: CASRVGQGLYEQYF.

This sequence joins TRBV11-3 and TRBJ1-5; maybe TRBD1 (5 bases). Deletions cut 3 bases from V and 5 bases from J, with 26 bases between. This CDR3 spans 19 amino acids. Per germline, CDR1 SGHNT and CDR2 YENEEA. The CDR3 DNA reads TGTGCCAGCAGCTTTTACCGGCGGGTACCGGGGCCGGAGGATCAGCCCCAGCATTTT. Its protein product is CASSFYRRVPGPEDQPQHF.